These 22 T cell receptor beta chains came from one sample sequenced in a study of identifying expanded T cells in peripheral blood. TCRdb keeps only in-frame clones here, not all; method: immunoSEQ multiplex PCR. The top ten hold 15% to 20% of the sample, which has under 130,000 clones, roughly 91% seen once. Sequenced: blood. These receptors came from a person aged 18-70 years in good health.

V usage is TRBV7-2 and J usage is TRBJ2-3, with no clear D. V dropped 5 bases and J dropped 4 bases, with 10 bases sitting between them. The CDR3 has 13 residues. Per germline, CDR1 SGHTA and CDR2 FQGNSA. The CDR3 coding sequence is TGTGCCAGCAGCCCCCACTCGGCAGATACGCAGTATTTT. Protein: CASSPHSADTQYF. The full variable domain, with the rest looked up from reference TRBV7-2 and TRBJ2-3, is GAGVSQSPSNKVTEKGKDVELRCDPISGHTALYWYRQSLGQGLEFLIYFQGNSAPDKSGLPSDRFSAERTGGSVSTLTIQRTQQEDSAVYLCASSPHSADTQYFGPGTRLTVL.

Comment on this clone: Relative to the germline gene, one junction end is altered; a read error may explain this. The chain is built from TRBV7-9 and TRBJ1-5; D gene ambiguous. In germline, CDR1 is SEHNR, CDR2 FQNEAQ (reference sequence). The CDR3 extends over 14 amino acids. CDR3 loop: CATSSGPSNQPQHF. The CDR3 nucleotides are TGTGCCACCAGCTCAGGACCCAGCAATCAGCCCCAGCATTTT.

The V call is TRBV2, the J call TRBJ1-4; no firm D call. The CDR3 totals 15 residues. Germline CDR1 is SNHLY and CDR2 is FYNNEI. Trimming cost V 1 base and J 4 bases, with 10 bases left between them. The CDR3 loop is CASSEGAAYNEKLFF. CDR3 nucleotides: TGTGCCAGCAGTGAAGGGGCGGCTTATAATGAAAAACTGTTTTTT.

The count of this clone is one. V usage is TRBV5-4 and J usage is TRBJ1-2; the D is unclear. Germline assignment: CDR1 SGHNT and CDR2 YYREEE (reference sequence). Trimming removed 6 bases from V and 2 bases from J, with 11 bases in between. The CDR3 consists of 13 residues. The CDR3 nucleotides are TGTGCCAGCACGCGGATCCCGAACTATGGCTACACCTTC. It translates to CASTRIPNYGYTF.

The rearrangement links TRBV19 to TRBJ2-5; a possible D gene is TRBD2 (6 bases). Germline values: CDR1 LNHDA, CDR2 SQIVND (reference sequence). There are 13 residues in the CDR3. The V gene lost 5 bases and the J gene lost 2 bases, with 9 bases spanning the gap. CDR3 DNA: TGTGCCAGTAGTGGGGGAGGTCAAGAGACCCAGTACTTC. Encoded protein: CASSGGGQETQYF.

The chain has TRBV19 and TRBJ1-2; maybe TRBD1 (5 bases). Germline V gives CDR1 LNHDA, CDR2 SQIVND (reference sequence). The germline V and J ends were trimmed by 6 bases and 5 bases, with 19 bases remaining between them. CDR3 length equals 15 residues. The CDR3 DNA is TGTGCCAGTAGACCCCTCCGGGATGGGACTTATGGCTACACCTTC. Its protein product is CASRPLRDGTYGYTF.

CDR3 in DNA: TGTGCCAGCAACGAACAGGGGAACACTGAAGCTTTCTTT. It encodes CASNEQGNTEAFF. The genes are TRBV6-5 and TRBJ1-1; tentative D call: TRBD1 (6 bases). V was trimmed by 7 bases and J by 1 base, leaving 10 bases between them. This CDR3 spans 13 amino acids. Germline V gene data show CDR1 as MNHEY and CDR2 as SVGAGI.

The chain recombines TRBV5-1 with TRBJ1-1; 7 nucleotides match TRBD1. The germline V gene encodes CDR1 SGHRS and CDR2 YFSETQ. The CDR3 extends over 14 amino acids. The ends lost 2 bases at V and 5 bases at J; junction bases unmatched: 6. Here the CDR3 reads CASSLRGPRTEAFF. For the CDR3, the DNA is TGCGCCAGCAGCTTAAGGGGGCCTCGGACTGAAGCTTTCTTT. Based on the CDR3 plus reference TRBV5-1 and TRBJ1-1, the full variable domain is KAGVTQTPRYLIKTRGQQVTLSCSPISGHRSVSWYQQTPGQGLQFLFEYFSETQRNKGNFPGRFSGRQFSNSRSEMNVSTLELGDSALYLCASSLRGPRTEAFFGQGTRLTVV.

The chain combines TRBV10-2 with TRBJ1-2; 10 nucleotides match TRBD1. The V gene end was trimmed by 7 bases and the J gene end by 8 bases; junction bases not matched to a gene: 10. Germline V gives CDR1 WSHSY, CDR2 SAAADI. The length of the CDR3 is 14 residues. CDR3 coding DNA: TGCGCCAGCAACCCCGGGACAGGGGTTGAGGGCTACACCTTC. Protein product: CASNPGTGVEGYTF.

Here the CDR3 reads CASSPGGVGTEAFF. For the CDR3, the DNA is TGTGCCAGCAGCCCAGGGGGCGTTGGCACTGAAGCTTTCTTT. V usage is TRBV11-3 and J usage is TRBJ1-1, with 8 bases that match TRBD1. V trimming: 5 bases; J trimming: 4 bases; junction bases outside the gene matches: 6. Germline V CDR1 and CDR2: SGHNT, YENEEA. The length of the CDR3 is 14 residues.

V gene TRBV19 combines with J gene TRBJ1-6, with 9 bases lining up with TRBD1. The V segment lost 3 bases and the J segment 17 bases; nucleotides outside the gene matches: 11. The CDR3 loop spans 14 amino acids. Germline loops: CDR1 LNHDA, CDR2 SQIVND (reference sequence). The CDR3 spells CASSISTGGDHIHF. The CDR3 nucleotides are TGTGCCAGTAGTATTTCGACAGGGGGGGACCACATCCACTTT.

In its sample, this clone was seen a few times. The gene calls are TRBV28 and TRBJ1-1; D remains unclear. With 2 bases removed from V and 1 base from J, the gap between germline ends came to 14 bases. This CDR3 is built from 16 residues. The germline gives CDR1 MDHEN, CDR2 SYDVKM. CDR3 in amino acids: CASSLMILSGNTEAFF. As DNA, the CDR3 is TGTGCCAGCAGTTTAATGATTTTGAGTGGGAACACTGAAGCTTTCTTT.

V usage is TRBV11-2 and J usage is TRBJ2-3, with 9 positions matching TRBD2. Germline CDR1 reads SGHAT; CDR2 reads FQNNGV. The trim removed 4 bases at V and 2 bases at J, leaving 7 bases unmatched. CDR3 length equals 16 residues. CDR3 sequence: CASSSHSGGNTDTQYF. In nucleotides, the CDR3 is TGTGCCAGCAGCTCCCATAGCGGGGGTAACACAGATACGCAGTATTTT.

The chain carries TRBV19 and TRBJ1-6; TRBD1 is a possible D gene (5 bases). There are 12 residues in the CDR3. The germline gives CDR1 LNHDA, CDR2 SQIVND (reference sequence). V lost 7 bases and J 7 bases, leaving 8 bases between the germline ends. The CDR3 DNA reads as TGTGCCAGTACAACAGGAAATTCACCCCTCCACTTT. This translates into CASTTGNSPLHF.

About this clone: The junction departs from the called germline gene at one end, perhaps through a read error. V usage is TRBV11-2 and J usage is TRBJ1-2, with 8 bases that match TRBD1. CDR3 length: 13 amino acids. The germline CDR1 and CDR2 sequences are SGHAT and FQNNGV. CDR3 sequence reads: CASSFPTGAIVAF. The DNA of the CDR3 is TGTGCCAGCAGCTTTCCGACAGGGGCAATCGTCGCCTTC. The variable domain in full, completed from reference TRBV11-2 and TRBJ1-2, reads EAGVAQSPRYKIIEKRQSVAFWCNPISGHATLYWYQQILGQGPKLLIQFQNNGVVDDSQLPKDRFSAERLKGVDSTLKIQPAKLEDSAVYLCASSFPTGAIVAFGSGTRLTVV.

The chain couples TRBV9 to TRBJ2-1, with 9 bases identical to TRBD2. The CDR3 runs to 17 residues. Germline V gene sequence: CDR1 SGDLS, CDR2 YYNGEE. V gave up 0 bases and J gave up 9 bases; unmatched junction bases: 13. CDR3 region: CASSVAGTSMGPGEQFF. CDR3 nucleotide sequence: TGTGCCAGCAGCGTAGCTGGGACTAGCATGGGTCCCGGTGAGCAGTTCTTC.

V usage is TRBV7-2 and J usage is TRBJ1-1; D uncertain. The V gene lost 2 bases and the J gene lost 1 base, with 11 bases spanning the gap. Germline V gene data show CDR1 as SGHTA and CDR2 as FQGNSA. CDR3 length equals 15 residues. In DNA, the CDR3 is TGTGCCAGCAGCTTACAATACCTAGCGAACACTGAAGCTTTCTTT. Translated: CASSLQYLANTEAFF.

The V call is TRBV29-1, the J call TRBJ1-1; no definite D call. Between the trimmed V and J ends, which lost 7 bases and 0 bases, there was a span of 18 bases. This CDR3 comprises 15 residues. Germline V gene data show CDR1 as SQVTM and CDR2 as ANQGSEA. CDR3 DNA sequence: TGCAGCGCGGTTCGAGGCAGAGCGATGAACACTGAAGCTTTCTTT. It codes for CSAVRGRAMNTEAFF.

This clone was counted a single time. The chain employs TRBV6-5 and TRBJ2-5; a possible D gene is TRBD2 (6 bases). This CDR3 has 15 amino acids. Looked up from germline, CDR1 is MNHEY and CDR2 is SVGAGI. V lost 0 bases and J 4 bases, leaving 12 bases between the germline ends. In DNA, the CDR3 is TGTGCCAGCAGTTACTCGGGGGGTAGTGGAGAGACCCAGTACTTC. Translation: CASSYSGGSGETQYF.

This sequence joins TRBV19 and TRBJ2-7, with a tentative D call TRBD2 (6 bases). Germline V gene lookup returns CDR1 LNHDA and CDR2 SQIVND (reference sequence). The CDR3 covers 13 residues. Trimming shortened V by 6 bases and J by 5 bases, and 14 bases separated the two germline ends. CDR3 sequence reads: CASRPAGGDEQYF. Here the CDR3 DNA reads TGTGCCAGTAGACCCGCCGGAGGGGACGAGCAGTACTTC. Complete variable domain (other parts from reference TRBV19 and TRBJ2-7): DGGITQSPKYLFRKEGQNVTLSCEQNLNHDAMYWYRQDPGQGLRLIYYSQIVNDFQKGDIAEGYSVSREKKESFPLTVTSAQKNPTAFYLCASRPAGGDEQYFGPGTRLTVT.

The V gene is TRBV14, the J gene TRBJ1-1; D possibly corresponds to TRBD1 (6 bases). Trimming cost V 0 bases and J 0 bases, with 11 bases left between them. Germline V gene data show CDR1 as SGHDN and CDR2 as FVKESK. The CDR3 sequence is 16 residues long. CDR3: CASSQDAGTLNTEAFF. CDR3 coding DNA: TGTGCCAGCAGCCAAGATGCGGGGACATTGAACACTGAAGCTTTCTTT.

The rearrangement joins TRBV6-6 to TRBJ2-7; D unresolved. Per germline, CDR1 MNHNY and CDR2 SVGAGI (reference sequence). V was trimmed by 0 bases and J by 7 bases, leaving 13 bases between them. The CDR3 runs to 14 residues. The chain's CDR3 is CASSYSTALWEQYF. The CDR3, as DNA: TGTGCCAGCAGTTACTCGACGGCCCTTTGGGAGCAGTACTTC.